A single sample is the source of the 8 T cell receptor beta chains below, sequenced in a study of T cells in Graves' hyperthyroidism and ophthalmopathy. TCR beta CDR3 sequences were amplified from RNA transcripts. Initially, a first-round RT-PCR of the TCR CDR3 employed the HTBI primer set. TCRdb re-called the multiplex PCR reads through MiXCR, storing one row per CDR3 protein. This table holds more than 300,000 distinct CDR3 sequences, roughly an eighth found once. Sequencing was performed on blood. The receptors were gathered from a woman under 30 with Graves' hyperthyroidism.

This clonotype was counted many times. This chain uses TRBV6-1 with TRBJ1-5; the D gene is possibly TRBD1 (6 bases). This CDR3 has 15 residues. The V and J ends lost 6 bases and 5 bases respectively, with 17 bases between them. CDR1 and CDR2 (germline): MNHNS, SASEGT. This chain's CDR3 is CASRGRGGADQPQHF. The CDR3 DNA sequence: TGTGCCAGCAGGGGACGCGGGGGCGCGGATCAGCCCCAGCATTTT.

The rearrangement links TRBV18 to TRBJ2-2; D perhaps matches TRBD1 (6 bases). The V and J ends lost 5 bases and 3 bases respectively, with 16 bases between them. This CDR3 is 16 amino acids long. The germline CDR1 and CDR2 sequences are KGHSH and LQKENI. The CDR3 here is CASSIGQRFYTGELFF. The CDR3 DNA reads TGTGCCAGCTCAATAGGACAGCGATTTTACACCGGGGAGCTGTTTTTT.

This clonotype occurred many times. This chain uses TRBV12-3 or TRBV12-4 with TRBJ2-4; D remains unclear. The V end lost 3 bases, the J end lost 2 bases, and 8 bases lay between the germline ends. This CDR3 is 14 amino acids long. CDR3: CASSFDMTKNIQYF. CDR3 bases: TGTGCCAGCAGTTTCGACATGACCAAAAACATTCAGTACTTC.

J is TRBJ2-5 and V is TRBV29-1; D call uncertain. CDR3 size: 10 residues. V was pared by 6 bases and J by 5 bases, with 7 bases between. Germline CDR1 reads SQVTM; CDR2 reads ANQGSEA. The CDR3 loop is CSVAVETQYF. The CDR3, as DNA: TGCAGCGTGGCCGTTGAGACCCAGTACTTC. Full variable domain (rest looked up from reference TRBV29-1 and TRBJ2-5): SAVISQKPSRDICQRGTSLTIQCQVDSQVTMMFWYRQQPGQSLTLIATANQGSEATYESGFVIDKFPISRPNLTFSTLTVSNMSPEDSSIYLCSVAVETQYFGPGTRLLVL.

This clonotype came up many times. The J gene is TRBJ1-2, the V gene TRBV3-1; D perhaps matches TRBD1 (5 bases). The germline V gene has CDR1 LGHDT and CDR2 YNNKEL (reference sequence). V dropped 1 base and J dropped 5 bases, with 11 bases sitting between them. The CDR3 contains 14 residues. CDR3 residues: CASSQVPRAYGYTF. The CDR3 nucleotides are TGTGCCAGCAGCCAAGTTCCCAGGGCTTATGGCTACACCTTC.

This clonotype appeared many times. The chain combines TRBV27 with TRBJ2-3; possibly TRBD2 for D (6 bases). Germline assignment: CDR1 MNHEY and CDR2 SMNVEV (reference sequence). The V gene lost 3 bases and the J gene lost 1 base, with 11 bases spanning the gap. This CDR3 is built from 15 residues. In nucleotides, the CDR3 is TGTGCCAGCAGTTTTTCGACGGGGGGCACAGATACGCAGTATTTT. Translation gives CASSFSTGGTDTQYF.

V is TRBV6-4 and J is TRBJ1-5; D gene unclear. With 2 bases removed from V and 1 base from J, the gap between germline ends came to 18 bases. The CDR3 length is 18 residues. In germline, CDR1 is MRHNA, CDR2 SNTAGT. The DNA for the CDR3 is TGTGCCAGCAGTGACACGCCTCAACGGTGGCGAAGCAATCAGCCCCAGCATTTT. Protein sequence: CASSDTPQRWRSNQPQHF.

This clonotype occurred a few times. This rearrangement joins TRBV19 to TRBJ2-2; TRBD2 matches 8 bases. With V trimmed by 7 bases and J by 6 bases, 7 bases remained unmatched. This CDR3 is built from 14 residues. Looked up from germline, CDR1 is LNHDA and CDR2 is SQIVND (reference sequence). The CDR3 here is CASNDGGAPGELFF. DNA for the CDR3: TGTGCCAGTAATGACGGGGGGGCCCCCGGGGAGCTGTTTTTT. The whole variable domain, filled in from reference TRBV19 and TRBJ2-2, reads DGGITQSPKYLFRKEGQNVTLSCEQNLNHDAMYWYRQDPGQGLRLIYYSQIVNDFQKGDIAEGYSVSREKKESFPLTVTSAQKNPTAFYLCASNDGGAPGELFFGEGSRLTVL.